This T cell receptor (beta chain) was profiled in a study of blood T cell repertoires in COVID-19. About the research overall: PBMCs, B-cell-depleted T cells, or T cells provided the cDNA or gDNA that made up the material.

Libraries were prepared by immunoSEQ multiplex PCR; TCRdb keeps only in-frame clonotypes and omits some of them. This sample carries approximately 150,000 clones, over 80% of them seen once, and the ten largest clones take 1.5% to 2%. The ends lost 0 bases at V and 2 bases at J; junction bases unmatched: 1. Germline loops: CDR1 SGDLS, CDR2 YYNGEE. The CDR3 spans 15 residues. The source is a woman aged 45 to 65 with acute or convalescent COVID-19. The gene calls are TRBV9 and TRBJ2-5, with TRBD2 identical over 10 bases. The source material was peripheral blood. The CDR3 spells CASSVALAGQETQYF. The CDR3 nucleotides are TGTGCCAGCAGCGTAGCACTAGCGGGGCAAGAGACCCAGTACTTC.